This T cell receptor beta chain appears in the sequencing data of a study of regulatory T cells in long-lasting Graves disease. Time point reported: persistent/refractory GD, antithyroid drugs over 5 years with positive TRAb. PBMC-extracted RNA yielded the TCR library. Germline CDR1 MDHEN, CDR2 SYDVKM. Trimming shortened V by 3 bases and J by 0 bases, and 15 bases separated the two germline ends. CDR3 length: 16 amino acids. Study observations and caveats: New patients shared fewer public clonotypes (around 970) than persistent patients did (around 3,000). There were preferences for TRBV28, TRBJ1-2 and TRBJ2-5 in persistent disease.

At least ten counts were recorded for this clonotype. What it recognizes is unknown. Combining iRepertoire HTBI primers with Arm-PCR of CDR3 regions, the authors built TCR beta libraries. TCRdb reprocessed the multiplex PCR reads with MiXCR, giving one entry per CDR3 protein. The sample lists about 290,000 distinct CDR3 sequences; roughly a fifth were seen once. The receptor's source is a female donor with Graves disease. The starting material was peripheral blood mononuclear cells (PBMCs), obtained when the disease was refractory, from a patient treated with antithyroid drugs. The chain carries TRBV28 and TRBJ2-7; D uncertain. The CDR3 reads CASSFYRDSHSYEQYF. The CDR3 coding sequence is TGTGCCAGCAGTTTCTATCGCGACTCACACTCCTACGAGCAGTACTTC.